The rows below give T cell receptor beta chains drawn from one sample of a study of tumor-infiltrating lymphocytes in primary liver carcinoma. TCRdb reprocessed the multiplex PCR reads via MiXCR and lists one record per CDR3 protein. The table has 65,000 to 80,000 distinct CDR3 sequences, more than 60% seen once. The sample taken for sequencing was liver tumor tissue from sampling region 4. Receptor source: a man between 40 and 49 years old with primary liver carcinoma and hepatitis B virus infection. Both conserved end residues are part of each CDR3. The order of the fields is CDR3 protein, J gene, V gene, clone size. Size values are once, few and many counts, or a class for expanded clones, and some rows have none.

CVSSLSVGLAGGGCEQYF,TRBJ2-7,TRBV11-2,NA
CASAGGSGTQYF,TRBJ2-5,TRBV7-9,many
CSARVSTGLNTEAFF,TRBJ1-1,TRBV20-1,NA
CASNKGLAVSTDTQYF,TRBJ2-3,TRBV11-1,few
CASSSASSSDEQYF,TRBJ2-7,TRBV28,many
CANSASGLAGVLGEQYF,TRBJ2-7,TRBV6-5,NA
CASRPQGVEKLFF,TRBJ1-4,TRBV11-2,medium-sized
CASSYFPRLAGEGGTDTQYF,TRBJ2-3,TRBV6-6,NA
CASSEVGVDEQSF,TRBJ2-1,TRBV6-1,NA
CASSDLWTSGSGETQYF,TRBJ2-5,TRBV6-1,many
CASSPTPPLLSYEQYF,TRBJ2-7,TRBV7-9,NA
CASSLVGGGTEAFF,TRBJ1-1,TRBV7-9,many
CACSEKENYDYTF,TRBJ1-2,TRBV6-1,NA
CPSSLVTENTEAFF,TRBJ1-1,TRBV5-5,NA
CSARAAYEQYF,TRBJ2-7,TRBV20-1,few
CASSSTINSPLHF,TRBJ1-6,TRBV12-3/TRBV12-4,NA
CANSEFTLTYGYTF,TRBJ1-2,TRBV10-2,NA
CASSQGLQVVNTEASF,TRBJ1-1,TRBV4-2,NA
CASSLGPPIAETQYF,TRBJ2-5,TRBV5-6,many
CASKSWYSAHQETQYF,TRBJ2-5,TRBV11-2,NA
CASSLLAGVVIGKLFF,TRBJ2-2,TRBV12-3/TRBV12-4,NA
CAISLGQRPGYEQFF,TRBJ2-1,TRBV28,NA
CASSIGLPRGRENQPQHF,TRBJ1-5,TRBV12-3/TRBV12-4,many
CAVSPAGTIGKVSGELFF,TRBJ2-2,TRBV10-3,NA
CTSSFLSGANYGYTF,TRBJ1-2,TRBV5-6,once
CASRHNTEAFF,TRBJ1-1,TRBV6-6,many
CASSERGQAYGQYF,TRBJ2-7,TRBV5-4,NA
CASRLVAGVGLEQYF,TRBJ2-7,TRBV11-2,NA
CVSNLDLRGWDTQYF,TRBJ2-3,TRBV12-3/TRBV12-4,NA
CASSTNAGTSNTQYF,TRBJ2-3,TRBV7-3,NA
CASSSLPGLTNSIYF,TRBJ1-3,TRBV4-1,NA
CASSYSLNNERFF,TRBJ2-1,TRBV6-5,NA
CVSSKASSGITKNIQYF,TRBJ2-4,TRBV19,NA
CATTRLPGVYKSYDQYF,TRBJ2-7,TRBV4-2,NA
CASTLGGGLSYGQYF,TRBJ2-7,TRBV28,NA
CASSQAQGDNQPQHF,TRBJ1-5,TRBV4-1,many
CASNGLALAASTDTQYF,TRBJ2-3,TRBV6-1,NA
CASSPQSGYTEAFF,TRBJ1-1,TRBV18,few
CASSIVQGFYGYTF,TRBJ1-2,TRBV11-2,NA
CSVELGDRGNYEHYF,TRBJ2-7,TRBV29-1,NA
CASGSPPSYRAVETQYF,TRBJ2-5,TRBV7-8,NA
CAGEAREPADTQYF,TRBJ2-3,TRBV11-2,NA
CASSCRGRYPTDAQYF,TRBJ2-3,TRBV11-1,NA
CASGQSGTGGSNTGELFF,TRBJ2-2,TRBV4-2,NA
CSVQAGYQETQYF,TRBJ2-5,TRBV20-1,NA
CASSYRAEGTSGSVYEQYF,TRBJ2-7,TRBV6-6,NA
CIVAGTSGSNEQFF,TRBJ2-1,TRBV29-1,few